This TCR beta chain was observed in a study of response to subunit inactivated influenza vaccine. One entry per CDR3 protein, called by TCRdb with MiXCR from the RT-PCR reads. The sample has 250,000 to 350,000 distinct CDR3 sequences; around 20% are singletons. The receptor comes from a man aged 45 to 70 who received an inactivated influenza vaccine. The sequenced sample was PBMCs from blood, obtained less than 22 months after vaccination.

This CDR3 is CATSVKTSARRQAKNIQYF. In nucleotides, the CDR3 is TGTGCCACCAGTGTAAAGACTAGCGCAAGACGACAAGCCAAAAACATTCAGTACTTC. The chain combines TRBV24-1 with TRBJ2-4, with TRBD2 matching over 8 bases. Trimming removed 5 bases from V and 0 bases from J; junction bases left unmatched: 14. This CDR3 spans 19 amino acids. Germline CDR1 reads KGHDR; CDR2 reads SFDVKD.